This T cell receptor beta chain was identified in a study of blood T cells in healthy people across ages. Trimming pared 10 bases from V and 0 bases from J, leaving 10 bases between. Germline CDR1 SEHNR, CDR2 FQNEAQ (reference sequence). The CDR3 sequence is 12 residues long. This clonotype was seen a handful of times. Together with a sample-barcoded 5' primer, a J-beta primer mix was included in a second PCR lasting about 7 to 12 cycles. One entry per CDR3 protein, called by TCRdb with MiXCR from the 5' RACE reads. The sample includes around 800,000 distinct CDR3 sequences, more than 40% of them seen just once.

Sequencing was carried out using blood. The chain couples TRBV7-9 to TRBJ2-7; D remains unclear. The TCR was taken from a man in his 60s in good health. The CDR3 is CAIAGSSYEQYF. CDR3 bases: TGTGCCATCGCAGGTAGCTCCTACGAGCAGTACTTC.